The subject of this entry is one TCR beta chain. CDR1 and CDR2 from the germline V gene are SNHLY and FYNNEI. Trimming removed 5 bases from V and 6 bases from J; junction bases left unmatched: 6. The CDR3 runs 14 residues. Only in-frame clones appear in the TCRdb table, and some are missing; sequencing was by immunoSEQ multiplex PCR. The sample has about 110,000 clones, approximately 87% seen once. The sample comes from a study of control samples from healthy donors and cancer patients. Sequenced: PBMCs. This clonotype originated in a woman aged 55-70 years with lung cancer. The V call is TRBV2, the J call TRBJ1-2, with TRBD1 matching 10 bases. The CDR3 here is CASSFQDRGNGYTF. CDR3 coding DNA: TGTGCCAGCAGTTTCCAGGACAGGGGGAATGGCTACACCTTC.